The rows below give T cell receptor beta chains drawn from one sample of a study of cytomegalovirus exposure and HLA in healthy donors. Sequencing used immunoSEQ multiplex PCR; TCRdb keeps in-frame clones, though not all of them. The sample holds under 250,000 clones, approximately 80% seen once. Sequencing was carried out using PBMCs. The receptors were sampled from a male donor in good health and CMV-seronegative. Each CDR3 is given with its conserved first and last residue. The order of the fields is D gene, V gene, clone size, J gene, CDR3 DNA, CDR3 protein. A D gene is named only where the DNA matches it firmly. Clone size is given for some rows only: seen once, a few or many times, or a class if the clone is expanded.

NA	TRBV5-6	NA	TRBJ1-5	TGTGCCAGCAGCTTGATGGGAAGGGTCGAGGGACAGCCCCAGCATTTT	CASSLMGRVEGQPQHF
TRBD2	TRBV6-5	NA	TRBJ2-5	TGTGCCAGCAGTTATCGACTAGCGGGAGGGGAAGAGACCCAGTACTTC	CASSYRLAGGEETQYF
NA	TRBV7-3	NA	TRBJ2-6	TGTGCCAGCAGCTTACGTCCTGGGGCCAACGTCCTGACTTTC	CASSLRPGANVLTF
NA	TRBV7-9	NA	TRBJ2-2	TGTGCCAGCAGCTTAGGGACAGCGAACACCGGGGAGCTGTTTTTT	CASSLGTANTGELFF
NA	TRBV9	once	TRBJ2-1	TGTGCCAGCAGCCAAGAGGGTGAGGTCTCCTACAATGAGCAGTTCTTC	CASSQEGEVSYNEQFF
NA	TRBV7-9	once	TRBJ2-1	TGTTCCAGCAGCCTCGGACTTCTCCCAGACGATGAGCAGTTCTTC	CSSSLGLLPDDEQFF
TRBD1	TRBV18	few	TRBJ2-5	TGTGCCAGCTCCCGGGGACAGACCCAAGAGACCCAGTACTTC	CASSRGQTQETQYF
TRBD2	TRBV7-9	NA	TRBJ2-3	TGTGCCAGCAGCCTTAGCGGGACCCGCACAGATACGCAGTATTTT	CASSLSGTRTDTQYF
NA	TRBV7-3	NA	TRBJ2-5	TGTGCCAGCAGCACTAGCCTCCAAGAGACCCAGTACTTC	CASSTSLQETQYF
NA	TRBV6-5	NA	TRBJ2-5	TGTGCCAGCAGTCCCACAGGACCGGAGACCCAGTACTTC	CASSPTGPETQYF
NA	TRBV11-2	once	TRBJ1-2	TGTGCCAGCAGCTACAGGGAACACTATGGCTACACCTTC	CASSYREHYGYTF
NA	TRBV6-5	few	TRBJ1-2	TGTGCCAGCAGTTTCACAGGGATCTATGGCTACACCTTC	CASSFTGIYGYTF
TRBD2	TRBV5-4	NA	TRBJ2-1	TGTGCCAGCAGCCCGACTAGCGGGAGCGTATCCAATGAGCAGTTCTTC	CASSPTSGSVSNEQFF
TRBD1	TRBV7-2	NA	TRBJ1-5	TGTGCCAGCAGCCTCAGGGGGAATCAGCCCCAGCATTTT	CASSLRGNQPQHF
TRBD1	TRBV28	NA	TRBJ2-6	TGTGCCAGCAGTTATCCGGCAGGGACAGGGGTCATCTCTGGGGCCAACGTCCTGACTTTC	CASSYPAGTGVISGANVLTF
NA	TRBV11-2	once	TRBJ2-7	TGTGCCAGCAGCTTAGATCGGACTCTTACCTACGAGCAGTACTTC	CASSLDRTLTYEQYF
NA	TRBV11-2	NA	TRBJ2-7	TGTGCCAGCAGCTGGGGCCGCGCCTACGAGCAGTACTTC	CASSWGRAYEQYF
NA	TRBV20-1	NA	TRBJ2-7	TGCAGTGCTATGCCATCCTACGAGCAGTACTTC	CSAMPSYEQYF
TRBD2	TRBV6-1	NA	TRBJ2-7	TGTGCCAGCAGGACTAGCGGGAGTGCCTACGAGCAGTACTTC	CASRTSGSAYEQYF
TRBD1	TRBV28	NA	TRBJ2-1	TGTGCCAGCCAAACACCGGGACAGGGGGGTCTCGAGCAGTTCTTC	CASQTPGQGGLEQFF
NA	TRBV5-1	NA	TRBJ1-4	TGCGCCAGCAGCTTGAACCCTCCCGCAACTAATGAAGAACTGTTTTTT	CASSLNPPATNEELFF
NA	TRBV6-5	few	TRBJ1-5	TGTGCCAGCAGTTACTCGATCGGGTTTCAGCCCCAGCATTTT	CASSYSIGFQPQHF
TRBD1	TRBV29-1	NA	TRBJ1-1	TGCAGCGTGAGGGACAGGTGGCCTGAAGCTTTCTTT	CSVRDRWPEAFF
TRBD2	TRBV7-3	NA	TRBJ2-7	TGTGCCAGCAGCTTAACGGGACTAGCTGAAGAGCAGTACTTC	CASSLTGLAEEQYF
TRBD1	TRBV28	NA	TRBJ2-2	TGTGCCAGCAGTTCTATGGGACAGGGGGCGATCGGGGAGCTGTTTTTT	CASSSMGQGAIGELFF
NA	TRBV6-6	NA	TRBJ2-1	TGTGCCAGCAGTTACCTACCGTCCCGGGACAATGAGCAGTTCTTC	CASSYLPSRDNEQFF
TRBD1	TRBV29-1	NA	TRBJ1-4	TGCAGCGTCCGCGGGACAGGGAATGAAAAACTGTTTTTT	CSVRGTGNEKLFF
NA	TRBV6-1	NA	TRBJ2-5	TGTGCCAGCAGTGAAGGCCACAGAGGGGAGACCCAGTACTTC	CASSEGHRGETQYF
NA	TRBV4-1	few	TRBJ1-2	TGCGCCAGCAGCCAAGGGGCAGGGGTGGTCTATGGCTACACCTTC	CASSQGAGVVYGYTF
NA	TRBV7-9	NA	TRBJ1-2	TGTGCCAGCAGCTTATGGTTGCCTAGCAGGCTAAACTATGGCTACACCTTC	CASSLWLPSRLNYGYTF
NA	TRBV19	few	TRBJ2-7	TGTGCCAGTAGTTTAGGTCTCGCCTACGAGCAGTACTTC	CASSLGLAYEQYF
TRBD1	TRBV7-3	few	TRBJ1-2	TGTGCCAGCAGACCCAACAGGGGGGGTAACTATGGCTACACCTTC	CASRPNRGGNYGYTF
TRBD1	TRBV5-1	NA	TRBJ1-2	TGCGCCAGCAGCGAGAAACCAGGACAGGACAGGAACTATGGCTACACCTTC	CASSEKPGQDRNYGYTF
TRBD1	TRBV5-6	NA	TRBJ1-1	TGTGCCAGCAGCTTCCCAGGGGGGCCGAACACTGAAGCTTTCTTT	CASSFPGGPNTEAFF
NA	TRBV5-1	NA	TRBJ2-2	TGCGCCAGCAGCTTGGCAGTAACCGGGGAGCTGTTTTTT	CASSLAVTGELFF
NA	TRBV10-1	NA	TRBJ2-4	TGCGCCAGCAGTGAGTCAAATAGGCCCCTCGGGACCAAAAACATTCAGTACTTC	CASSESNRPLGTKNIQYF
NA	TRBV5-1	NA	TRBJ1-2	TGCGCCAGCAGCGTACAGGGAGGGGATGGCTACACCTTC	CASSVQGGDGYTF
NA	TRBV6-6	NA	TRBJ2-4	TGTGCCAGCAGTTCATCCGGGACACTTCAAAACATTCAGTACTTC	CASSSSGTLQNIQYF
NA	TRBV5-4	NA	TRBJ2-7	TGTGCCAGCAGCTTGAAAACAACCCGGGACAACGAGCAGTACTTC	CASSLKTTRDNEQYF
NA	TRBV10-3	NA	TRBJ2-1	TGTGCCATCTCTGAGAACTCCTACAATGAGCAGTTCTTC	CAISENSYNEQFF
NA	TRBV19	few	TRBJ2-7	TGTGCCAGTCAACGAATCGTGGGGGGGGCGGGGGAGCAGTACTTC	CASQRIVGGAGEQYF
NA	TRBV7-3	NA	TRBJ2-2	TGTGCCAGCAGCTTATCCGGGATCGGGGAGCTGTTTTTT	CASSLSGIGELFF
NA	TRBV9	NA	TRBJ2-7	TGTGCCAGCAGCGTAGCTCAGCGGACCGTTGTCTACGAGCAGTACTTC	CASSVAQRTVVYEQYF
NA	TRBV14	NA	TRBJ2-7	TGTGCCAGCAGCCAAGTAAGGGGCTACGAGCAGTACTTC	CASSQVRGYEQYF
NA	TRBV11-2	NA	TRBJ2-1	TGTGCCAGCAGCTTAATGGATTTGCGGGACGCCTACAATGAGCAGTTCTTC	CASSLMDLRDAYNEQFF
NA	TRBV9	NA	TRBJ2-2	TGTGCCAGCAGCTTCTTCGGGTCGGACACCGGGGAGCTGTTTTTT	CASSFFGSDTGELFF